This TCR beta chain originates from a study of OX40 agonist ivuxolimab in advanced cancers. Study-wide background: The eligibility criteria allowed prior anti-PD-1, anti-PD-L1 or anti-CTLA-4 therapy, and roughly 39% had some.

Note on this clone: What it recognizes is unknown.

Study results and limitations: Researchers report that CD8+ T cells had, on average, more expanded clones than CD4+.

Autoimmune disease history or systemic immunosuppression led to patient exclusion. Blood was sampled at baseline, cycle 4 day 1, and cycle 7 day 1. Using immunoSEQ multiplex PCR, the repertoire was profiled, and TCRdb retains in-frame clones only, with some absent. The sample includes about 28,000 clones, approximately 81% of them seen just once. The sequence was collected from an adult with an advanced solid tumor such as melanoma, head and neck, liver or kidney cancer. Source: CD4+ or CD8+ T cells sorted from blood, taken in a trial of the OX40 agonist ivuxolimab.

The CDR3 DNA follows: TGTGCCAGCAGCGCCGATCTGTTCTACGAGCAGTACTTC. This translates into CASSADLFYEQYF. The gene calls are TRBV9 and TRBJ2-7; D not certain. The germline V and J ends were trimmed by 3 bases and 3 bases, with 10 bases remaining between them. From germline, CDR1 is SGDLS and CDR2 YYNGEE. This CDR3 is 13 amino acids long.